The entry that follows covers one T cell receptor beta chain sequence. Its specificity is not known. A read error may explain this, as a much larger clone is one base away. These data come from a study of tumor and adjacent non-tumor tissue in lung cancer. Germline values: CDR1 DFQATT, CDR2 SNEGSKA (reference sequence). There are 14 residues in the CDR3. V was trimmed by 1 base and J by 6 bases, leaving 16 bases between them. Findings of the study overall: Tumor tissue had significantly higher TCR diversity than normal lung. Shorter survival was associated with higher TCR diversity in tumors.

RNA was extracted from bulk tissue without any cell sorting. TCRbeta libraries were built with three rounds of nested PCR, modified from ARM-PCR. TCRdb reprocessed the multiplex PCR reads with MiXCR, giving one entry per CDR3 protein. The sample yields 200,000 to 250,000 distinct CDR3 sequences, 60% to 85% seen once. The sequence came from a man in his sixties with non-small cell lung cancer. Sequencing was carried out using lung tumor tissue. This chain connects TRBV20-1 to TRBJ2-7; either TRBD1 or TRBD2 may fit D (5 bases each). In DNA form, the CDR3 reads TGCAGTGCTAGAGGAGGGGCGAAGACCTGCGAGCAGTACTTC. Translation: CSARGGAKTCEQYF.